This TCR beta chain comes out of a study of T cells expressing NK-cell markers. CDR3 length: 14 residues. Germline V gene data show CDR1 as SGHRS and CDR2 as YFSETQ. Each CDR3 protein gets one entry in TCRdb, which reprocessed the 5' RACE reads and gives no DNA. Found here are about 400,000 distinct CDR3 sequences; the top ten clones hold around 11%. The source material was blood T cells: a sorted CD56 or NKG2C T cell subset, CD4+ or CD8+ T cells, or bulk PBMC T cells (not recorded which). This receptor was taken from a woman aged 50 to 60 in good health. The chain links TRBV5-1 to TRBJ2-2. The CDR3 reads CASSLDAFGGELFF.